These 11 T cell receptor beta chains share one sample of origin, sequenced in a study of cytomegalovirus exposure and HLA in healthy donors. PCR used 60 Vbeta primers and 13 Jbeta primers. Clones were sequenced by immunoSEQ multiplex PCR, and TCRdb holds only the in-frame ones, with some missing. The sample carries 100,000 or so clones, roughly 84% recorded once. The specimen was PBMCs. The receptors originated from a man aged 18 to 30 in good health and CMV-seronegative.

This clone has only one observation. V usage is TRBV6-5 and J usage is TRBJ1-6, with 12 positions matching TRBD1. This CDR3 comprises 16 residues. V dropped 4 bases and J dropped 8; count of bases not matched to a gene: 6. CDR1 and CDR2 from the germline V gene are MNHEY and SVGAGI. This chain's CDR3 is CASSSGQGAAYSPLHF. The CDR3 DNA follows: TGTGCCAGCAGTTCGGGACAGGGGGCGGCTTATTCACCCCTCCACTTT.

The chain uses TRBV9 and TRBJ2-7, with D perhaps TRBD1 (5 bases). The germline V and J ends were trimmed by 1 base and 0 bases, with 11 bases remaining between them. Germline V gives CDR1 SGDLS, CDR2 YYNGEE. The CDR3 contains 15 residues. CDR3 nucleotides: TGTGCCAGCAGCGTACATGCCAGGGACTCCTACGAGCAGTACTTC. Protein product: CASSVHARDSYEQYF.

The chain employs TRBV4-1 and TRBJ1-5; 7 nucleotides agree with TRBD1. Per the germline V gene, CDR1 is MGHRA and CDR2 is YSYEKL. J lost 5 bases, V lost 0 bases, and 10 bases had no gene match. This CDR3 is built from 17 residues. The chain's CDR3 is CASSQDGGQLRDQPQHF. The CDR3 DNA follows: TGCGCCAGCAGCCAAGATGGGGGACAGCTTAGGGATCAGCCCCAGCATTTT.

The CDR3 coding sequence is TGTGCCAGCAGTGTGCAGGGTCCAACCACCTCTGGAAACACCATATATTTT. Its translation: CASSVQGPTTSGNTIYF. The chain couples TRBV2 to TRBJ1-3; a weak D match, TRBD1 (5 bases). V lost 4 bases to trimming and J lost 0 bases, with 16 bases between them. Per germline, CDR1 SNHLY and CDR2 FYNNEI. There are 17 residues in the CDR3.

This clone came up a few times. V usage is TRBV6-5 and J usage is TRBJ2-5, with 12 bases lining up with TRBD2. Germline V gene data show CDR1 as MNHEY and CDR2 as SVGAGI. The CDR3 is 16 residues long. V was clipped by 4 bases and J by 5 bases; unmatched bases: 8. This chain's CDR3 is CASSFSSGRAGETQYF. In DNA, the CDR3 is TGTGCCAGCAGTTTTTCTAGCGGGAGGGCCGGGGAGACCCAGTACTTC.

The chain links TRBV19 to TRBJ2-3; weak D call: TRBD2 (6 bases). The germline V gene encodes CDR1 LNHDA and CDR2 SQIVND (reference sequence). V was clipped by 8 bases and J by 5 bases, with 14 bases between them. The CDR3 is 13 residues long. The chain's CDR3 is CASSGTPIDTQYF. CDR3 bases: TGTGCCAGTTCCGGGACTCCTATAGATACGCAGTATTTT.

The chain uses TRBV2 and TRBJ1-1, with 8 bases lining up with TRBD1. The CDR3 runs to 17 residues. V was clipped by 2 bases and J by 5 bases; unmatched bases: 13. Germline assignment: CDR1 SNHLY and CDR2 FYNNEI. The CDR3 reads CASSENPFGQGGTEAFF. The CDR3 nucleotides are TGTGCCAGCAGTGAAAATCCGTTCGGACAGGGCGGGACTGAAGCTTTCTTT.

The V and J genes are TRBV5-4 and TRBJ1-1; 11 bases are a match to TRBD1. This CDR3 region has 14 residues. V trimming: 5 bases; J trimming: 4 bases; junction bases outside the gene matches: 4. CDR1 is SGHNT, CDR2 YYREEE, per germline (reference sequence). The chain's CDR3 is CASRPGTGGTEAFF. CDR3 DNA sequence: TGTGCCAGCAGACCCGGGACAGGGGGCACTGAAGCTTTCTTT.

This rearrangement joins TRBV7-9 to TRBJ2-7; D is ambiguous. CDR3 length equals 14 residues. Germline V gene data show CDR1 as SEHNR and CDR2 as FQNEAQ (reference sequence). Deletions cut 1 base from V and 0 bases from J, with 7 bases between. CDR3 protein: CASSLDILSYEQYF. CDR3 in DNA: TGTGCCAGCAGCTTAGACATCCTCTCCTACGAGCAGTACTTC.

This rearrangement joins TRBV5-7 to TRBJ1-6; D may be TRBD1 (6 bases). TRBV5-7 is labeled an ORF, and its function is uncertain. V was clipped by 4 bases and J by 5 bases, with 10 bases between them. CDR3 length equals 14 residues. CDR3 DNA: TGTGCCAGCAGCCCGACAGGACATAATTCACCCCTCCACTTT. Translation: CASSPTGHNSPLHF.

This clone was recorded many times. The genes are TRBV4-3 and TRBJ2-3; TRBD1 might be the D (6 bases). The CDR3 spans 14 residues. Germline CDR1 is LGHNA and CDR2 is YSLEER. The ends were cut back, 2 bases at V and 4 bases at J, with 10 bases in the middle. CDR3 region: CASSQQGFPDTQYF. The CDR3 DNA sequence: TGCGCCAGCAGCCAACAGGGGTTCCCAGATACGCAGTATTTT.